The 14 T cell receptor beta chains below come from one sample, sequenced in a study of regulatory T cells in long-lasting Graves disease. Sample time point: newly diagnosed GD, antithyroid drugs for less than 3 months. With RNA extracted from PBMCs as input, the TCR library was made. In building TCR beta libraries, iRepertoire HTBI primers were used together with Arm-PCR of CDR3 regions. TCRdb used MiXCR to reprocess the multiplex PCR reads, holding one entry per CDR3 protein. Of some 250,000 distinct CDR3 sequences in the sample, approximately 18% are singletons; the top ten hold about 14%. The same specimen was also included in a second study, on T cells in Graves' hyperthyroidism and ophthalmopathy.

Specimen: peripheral blood mononuclear cells (PBMCs), collected at new diagnosis, from a patient treated with antithyroid drugs. These receptors were obtained from a woman aged 25 to 39 with Graves disease.

This clonotype was detected ten times or more. V gene TRBV11-2 combines with J gene TRBJ2-7; TRBD2 matches 9 bases. With 5 bases clipped from V and 4 bases from J, the junction kept 12 bases outside the gene matches. Looked up from germline, CDR1 is SGHAT and CDR2 is FQNNGV. The CDR3 runs 16 residues. Here the CDR3 reads CASSRTSSGASYEQYF. DNA for the CDR3: TGTGCCAGCAGCCGCACATCTAGCGGGGCGTCATACGAGCAGTACTTC.

This clonotype was seen many times. This chain uses TRBV29-1 with TRBJ2-1, with D perhaps matching TRBD1 (5 bases). Trimming cost V 3 bases and J 7 bases, with 10 bases left between them. The CDR3 totals 12 residues. Germline assignment: CDR1 SQVTM and CDR2 ANQGSEA. CDR3 in amino acids: CSVEDNWNEQFF. For the CDR3, the DNA is TGCAGCGTTGAGGACAATTGGAATGAGCAGTTCTTC.

This clonotype showed up many times. This chain joins TRBV12-3 or TRBV12-4 and TRBJ2-5; 10 nucleotides match TRBD1. The CDR3 runs to 15 residues. J gave up 4 bases and V 5 bases, and 7 bases lay outside the gene matches. The CDR3 DNA follows: TGTGCCAGCAGTACGTCACGGACAGGGGGAGAGACCCAGTACTTC. This codes for CASSTSRTGGETQYF.

The table lists this clonotype with a few counts. The V gene is TRBV9, the J gene TRBJ2-3; 16 nucleotides align to TRBD2. Germline CDR1 and CDR2: SGDLS and YYNGEE. V gave up 0 bases and J gave up 5 bases; unmatched junction bases: 6. The CDR3 has 18 amino acids. CDR3 sequence reads: CASSVVGLAGGHGDTQYF. The CDR3 bases are TGTGCCAGCAGCGTAGTGGGACTAGCGGGGGGGCATGGAGATACGCAGTATTTT.

This clonotype was detected ten times or more. The chain joins TRBV12-5 to TRBJ1-2; no reliable D call. CDR3 size: 12 residues. Trimming took off 2 bases at V and 10 bases at J, with 11 bases between the two ends. Germline V gene sequence: CDR1 LGHNT, CDR2 FRNRAP. CDR3 residues: CASGLTTSVYTF. For the CDR3, the DNA is TGTGCTAGTGGTTTGACAACCTCGGTCTACACCTTC.

This clonotype was seen ten or more times. The chain has TRBV15 and TRBJ1-6, with 8 bases matching TRBD1. Losses at the gene ends were 3 bases for V and 5 bases for J; bases not matched to a gene: 18. The CDR3 is 20 residues long. Germline CDR1 and CDR2: LNHNV and YYDKDF (reference sequence). Here the CDR3 DNA reads TGTGCCACCAGCAGTCAAAAAAGACAGGGGTTCACCGGAGATAATTCACCCCTCCACTTT. Its protein is CATSSQKRQGFTGDNSPLHF.

In this sample, this clonotype turned up once. A much larger clone lies one base from this, so it may be a read error. CDR3 nucleotide sequence: TGTGCCAGCAGTGCCTACAGGGTAGCGGTAAGCACAGATACGCAGTATTTT. Its translation is CASSAYRVAVSTDTQYF. The chain couples TRBV6-2 or TRBV6-3 to TRBJ2-3, with D possibly called TRBD1 or TRBD2 (6 bases each). Germline V gene lookup returns CDR1 MNHEY and CDR2 SVGEGT. The CDR3 totals 17 residues. Trimming shortened V by 5 bases and J by 0 bases, and 18 bases separated the two germline ends.

This clonotype was seen ten or more times. This sequence joins TRBV6-1 and TRBJ2-7, with 7 bases lining up with TRBD1. With 1 base clipped from V and 2 bases from J, the junction kept 8 bases outside the gene matches. The CDR3 loop spans 16 amino acids. Germline V gene data show CDR1 as MNHNS and CDR2 as SASEGT. The CDR3 here is CASSEVGTVKTYEQYF. CDR3 sequence (DNA): TGTGCCAGCAGTGAAGTAGGGACAGTCAAAACCTACGAGCAGTACTTC.

This clonotype showed up many times. V gene TRBV6-5 combines with J gene TRBJ2-2; D not certain. The CDR3 spans 15 residues. Trimming removed 4 bases at V and 6 bases at J, with 15 bases between. Germline assignment: CDR1 MNHEY and CDR2 SVGAGI. Here the CDR3 DNA reads TGTGCCAGCAGTTTTCGAGCATCCGTCCCCGGGGAGCTGTTTTTT. This translates into CASSFRASVPGELFF.

This clonotype was counted many times. The chain employs TRBV5-8 and TRBJ2-5; 8 bases match TRBD1. The CDR3 is 14 residues long. CDR1 is SGHTS, CDR2 YDEGEE, per germline. Trimming at V came to 2 bases and at J to 1 base, leaving 1 base not matched to a gene. CDR3 in amino acids: CASSFTGGQETQYF. CDR3 DNA sequence: TGTGCCAGCAGCTTCACAGGGGGCCAAGAGACCCAGTACTTC.

As concerns this clonotype: It may be a read error: a sequence one base away is much more abundant. The chain recombines TRBV11-2 with TRBJ1-4; a possible D gene is TRBD1 (6 bases). The length of the CDR3 is 14 residues. From germline, CDR1 is SGHAT and CDR2 FQNNGV. CDR3 region: CASSWGGANEELFF. The CDR3 DNA sequence: TGTGCCAGCAGCTGGGGGGGGGCTAATGAAGAACTGTTTTTT.

This clonotype showed up many times. This sequence joins TRBV7-6 and TRBJ1-1; a weak D match, TRBD1 (5 bases). Germline values: CDR1 SGHVS, CDR2 FNYEAQ. Trimming shortened V by 5 bases and J by 0 bases, and 19 bases separated the two germline ends. This CDR3 has 17 amino acids. The CDR3 region has the DNA TGTGCCAGCAGCCTCCCGGGCCCCAGGGAGGTGAACACTGAAGCTTTCTTT. The encoded protein is CASSLPGPREVNTEAFF.

Details on this clonotype: A much larger clone lies a single base off, so this may be a read error. The chain couples TRBV20-1 to TRBJ2-5; 12 nucleotides agree with TRBD2. The germline V gene encodes CDR1 DFQATT and CDR2 SNEGSKA (reference sequence). The CDR3 extends over 15 amino acids. CDR3 DNA sequence: TGCAGTGCTAGACGAGGACTAGCGGGGCAAGAGGCCCAGTACTTC. Translating gives CSARRGLAGQEAQYF.

This clonotype was seen a handful of times. J is TRBJ2-2 and V is TRBV7-8; perhaps TRBD1 as D (5 bases). CDR3 length equals 13 residues. Between the trimmed V and J ends, which lost 6 bases and 4 bases, there was a span of 9 bases. The germline V gene has CDR1 SGHVS and CDR2 FQNEAQ. DNA of the CDR3: TGTGCCAGCAGAACAGGAATCACCGGGGAGCTGTTTTTT. Amino acid sequence: CASRTGITGELFF.